This T cell receptor (beta chain) was identified during a study of response to subunit inactivated influenza vaccine. Regarding the study as a whole: A suggestion made by the authors is that each seasonal influenza vaccination recruits few new T cells.

This clonotype was counted only a few times. The antigen is unknown. From germline, CDR1 is DFQATT and CDR2 SNEGSKA (reference sequence). The CDR3 is made up of 16 amino acids. J was trimmed by 0 bases and V by 5 bases; bases with no gene match: 8. Each CDR3 protein gets one entry after TCRdb re-called the RT-PCR reads with MiXCR. The sample lists approximately 520,000 distinct CDR3 sequences, 15% to 20% seen once, with 3% in the top ten. The sequenced sample was CD4+ T cells sorted from PBMCs, obtained around 25 months after vaccination. This chain links TRBV20-1 with TRBJ2-1; 9 positions match TRBD1. The receptor was derived from a man aged 45-69 years who received an inactivated influenza vaccine. In DNA form, the CDR3 reads TGCAGTGCTTGCCGTCCGGACAGGGGCTCCTACAATGAGCAGTTCTTC. Translated, it gives CSACRPDRGSYNEQFF.